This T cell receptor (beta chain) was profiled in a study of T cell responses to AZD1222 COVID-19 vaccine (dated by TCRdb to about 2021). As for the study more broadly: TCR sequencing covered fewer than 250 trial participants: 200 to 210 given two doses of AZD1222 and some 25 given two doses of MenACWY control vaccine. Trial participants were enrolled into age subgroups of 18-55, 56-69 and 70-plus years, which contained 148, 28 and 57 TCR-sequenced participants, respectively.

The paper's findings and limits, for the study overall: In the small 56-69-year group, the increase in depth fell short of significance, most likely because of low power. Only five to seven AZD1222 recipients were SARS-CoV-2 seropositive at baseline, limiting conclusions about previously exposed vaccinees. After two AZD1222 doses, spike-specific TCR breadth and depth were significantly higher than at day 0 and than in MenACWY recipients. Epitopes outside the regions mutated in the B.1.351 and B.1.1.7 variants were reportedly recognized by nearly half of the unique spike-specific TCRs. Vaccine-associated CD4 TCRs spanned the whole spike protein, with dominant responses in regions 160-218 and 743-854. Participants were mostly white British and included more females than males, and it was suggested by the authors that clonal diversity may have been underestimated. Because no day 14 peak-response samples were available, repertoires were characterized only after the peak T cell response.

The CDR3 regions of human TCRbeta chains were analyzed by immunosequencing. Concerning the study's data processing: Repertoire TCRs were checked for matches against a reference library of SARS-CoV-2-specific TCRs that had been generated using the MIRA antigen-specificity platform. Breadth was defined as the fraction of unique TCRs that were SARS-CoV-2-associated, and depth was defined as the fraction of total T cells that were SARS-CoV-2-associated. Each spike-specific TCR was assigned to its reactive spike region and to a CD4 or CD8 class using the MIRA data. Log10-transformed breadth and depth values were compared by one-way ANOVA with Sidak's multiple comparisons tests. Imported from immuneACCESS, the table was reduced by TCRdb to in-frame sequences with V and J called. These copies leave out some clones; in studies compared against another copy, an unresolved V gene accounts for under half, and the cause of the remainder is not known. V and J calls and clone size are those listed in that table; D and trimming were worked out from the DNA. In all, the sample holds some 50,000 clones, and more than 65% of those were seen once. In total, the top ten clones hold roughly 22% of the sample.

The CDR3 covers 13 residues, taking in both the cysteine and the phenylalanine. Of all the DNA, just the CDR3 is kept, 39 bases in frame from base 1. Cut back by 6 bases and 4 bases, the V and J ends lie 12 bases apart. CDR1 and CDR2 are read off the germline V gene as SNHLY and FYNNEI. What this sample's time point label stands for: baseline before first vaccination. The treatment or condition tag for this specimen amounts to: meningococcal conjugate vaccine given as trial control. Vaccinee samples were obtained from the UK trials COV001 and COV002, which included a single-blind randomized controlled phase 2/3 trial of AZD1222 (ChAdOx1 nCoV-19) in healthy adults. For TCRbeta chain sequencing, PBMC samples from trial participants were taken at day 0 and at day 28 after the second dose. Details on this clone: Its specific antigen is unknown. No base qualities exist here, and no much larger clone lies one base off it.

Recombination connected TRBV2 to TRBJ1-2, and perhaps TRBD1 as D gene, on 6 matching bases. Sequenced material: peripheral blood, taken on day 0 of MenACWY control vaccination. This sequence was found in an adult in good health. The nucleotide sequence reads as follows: TGTGCCAGCAGCCCCGGGACACCCTATGGCTACACCTTC. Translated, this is CASSPGTPYGYTF.